The 31 T cell receptor beta chains reported below all come from one sample, sequenced in a study of blood T cell repertoires in COVID-19 (dated by TCRdb to about 2020). The library was built by means of the immunoSEQ multiplex PCR assay. This is the immuneACCESS table as TCRdb keeps it, with only in-frame sequences that have V and J called. A part of the clones is gone; compared with another copy, unresolved V genes explain less than half, and the rest is unexplained. The sample table contains tens of thousands of clones; only one count was recorded for approximately 86% of them. The top ten clones comprise 4.5% to 5.5% of the sample. Sequencing was carried out using peripheral blood. The source is a man in his 70s with acute or convalescent COVID-19.

This sequence joins TRBV3-1 (or the pseudogene TRBV3-2) and TRBJ2-5, with D maybe TRBD2 (6 bases). Germline V lookup: CDR1 LGHDT, CDR2 YNNKEL (reference sequence). This CDR3 is built from 13 residues. Trimming took off 5 bases at V and 5 bases at J, with 12 bases between the two ends. CDR3: CASSGDSGETQYF. CDR3 nucleotide sequence: TGTGCCAGCAGCGGGGACTCTGGGGAGACCCAGTACTTC.

This rearrangement joins TRBV27 to TRBJ1-4, with TRBD1 as a possible D gene (6 bases). CDR3 length equals 16 residues. V was trimmed by 4 bases and J by 8 bases, leaving 20 bases between them. CDR1 and CDR2 (germline): MNHEY, SMNVEV (reference sequence). The CDR3 sequence is CASSSLTFQTGEKLFF. The CDR3 coding sequence is TGTGCCAGCAGTTCCCTCACCTTTCAGACAGGAGAAAAACTGTTTTTT.

The rearrangement links TRBV5-6 to TRBJ2-1; D might be TRBD2 (6 bases). The CDR3 consists of 14 residues. With 2 bases removed from V and 8 bases from J, the gap between germline ends came to 14 bases. The germline V gene encodes CDR1 SGHDT and CDR2 YYEEEE. DNA of the CDR3: TGTGCCAGCAGCTTCGGAGGGTTTGGGGATGAGCAGTTCTTC. Protein product: CASSFGGFGDEQFF.

The chain employs TRBV4-2 and TRBJ1-3; unclear D gene. V lost 4 bases and J lost 4, with 8 bases in between. CDR1 and CDR2 (germline): LGHNA, YNFKEQ. This CDR3 spans 13 amino acids. The CDR3 DNA follows: TGTGCCAGCAGCCCCTTGGGCGGAAACACCATATATTTT. This sequence encodes CASSPLGGNTIYF.

The J gene is TRBJ2-7, the V gene TRBV3-1 (or the pseudogene TRBV3-2); TRBD2 matches at 9 bases. The CDR3 sequence is 18 residues long. V lost 1 base to trimming and J lost 9 bases; unmatched junction nucleotides: 19. Per germline, CDR1 LGHDT and CDR2 YNNKEL (reference sequence). The CDR3 sequence is CASSQVQIAGELRLGQYF. As DNA, the CDR3 is TGTGCCAGCAGCCAAGTTCAAATAGCGGGGGAGCTCCGACTTGGGCAGTACTTC.

The CDR3 DNA reads TGTGCCAGCAGCCTCGGGCTAGCGGGCGCGGGGAATGAGCAGTTCTTC. This codes for CASSLGLAGAGNEQFF. The chain recombines TRBV14 with TRBJ2-1; TRBD2 aligns across 8 bases. The V segment lost 4 bases and the J segment 7 bases; nucleotides outside the gene matches: 12. CDR3 length equals 16 residues. Germline values: CDR1 SGHDN, CDR2 FVKESK.

The chain uses TRBV6-1 and TRBJ2-2; 9 bases line up with TRBD1. Germline V gene data show CDR1 as MNHNS and CDR2 as SASEGT. The trim removed 4 bases at V and 5 bases at J, leaving 14 bases unmatched. The CDR3 length is 18 residues. The CDR3 DNA follows: TGTGCCAGCAGTGTGGGCCCTCCGGGACAGGGTGGGACCGGGGAGCTGTTTTTT. Its protein product is CASSVGPPGQGGTGELFF.

This chain uses TRBV12-5 with TRBJ2-1; D uncertain. The CDR3 runs to 13 residues. Germline-derived CDR1 and CDR2 are LGHNT and FRNRAP. The V end was cut by 5 bases, the J end by 7 bases, with 12 bases between. This chain's CDR3 is CASGNTDNNEQFF. In nucleotides, the CDR3 is TGTGCTAGTGGTAATACTGATAATAATGAGCAGTTCTTC.

V usage is TRBV5-6 and J usage is TRBJ1-3, with D possibly TRBD1 on 5 matching bases. CDR1 is SGHDT, CDR2 YYEEEE, per germline. The CDR3 consists of 16 residues. The V end lost 4 bases, the J end lost 6 bases, and 20 bases lay between the germline ends. CDR3 coding DNA: TGTGCCAGCAGCGCCCTTTGGGGCAGCCGTCAAAACACCATATATTTT. This gives the protein CASSALWGSRQNTIYF. The full variable domain, completed using reference TRBV5-6 and TRBJ1-3, is DAGVTQSPTHLIKTRGQQVTLRCSPKSGHDTVSWYQQALGQGPQFIFQYYEEEERQRGNFPDRFSGHQFPNYSSELNVNALLLGDSALYLCASSALWGSRQNTIYFGEGSWLTVV.

This sequence joins TRBV11-2 and TRBJ2-3, with D maybe TRBD2 (7 bases). Trimming left V 2 bases short and J 0 bases short, with 18 bases between. CDR3 size: 18 residues. CDR1 is SGHAT, CDR2 FQNNGV, per germline. The chain's CDR3 is CASSLSLGGGGSTDTQYF. The CDR3 nucleotides read TGTGCCAGCAGCTTATCCCTCGGGGGCGGGGGTAGCACAGATACGCAGTATTTT.

This chain connects TRBV7-2 to TRBJ2-1, with TRBD2 as a possible D gene (5 bases). Deletions cut 1 base from V and 12 bases from J, with 10 bases between. Germline loops: CDR1 SGHTA, CDR2 FQGNSA. There are 12 residues in the CDR3. CDR3 protein: CASSLDRGWQFF. In DNA, the CDR3 is TGTGCCAGCAGCTTAGACCGCGGGTGGCAGTTCTTC.

The V gene is TRBV10-3, the J gene TRBJ2-3; possibly TRBD2 for D (6 bases). The CDR3 spans 12 residues. Trimming left V 8 bases short and J 2 bases short, with 8 bases between. Germline CDR1 is ENHRY and CDR2 is SYGVKD. Here the CDR3 DNA reads TGTGCCATCCGGGGACTCACAGATACGCAGTATTTT. This codes for CAIRGLTDTQYF.

The chain employs TRBV5-1 and TRBJ2-5; a weak D match, TRBD2 (6 bases). The CDR3 runs to 15 residues. V lost 4 bases to trimming and J lost 0 bases, with 13 bases between them. Germline values: CDR1 SGHRS, CDR2 YFSETQ. CDR3 in DNA: TGCGCCAGCAGCCGTATTGCGGGATACCAAGAGACCCAGTACTTC. Translation gives CASSRIAGYQETQYF.

V is TRBV20-1 and J is TRBJ1-2, with D possibly matching TRBD1 (5 bases). The CDR3 consists of 11 residues. V lost 3 bases to trimming and J lost 8 bases, with 10 bases between them. Germline lookup yields CDR1 DFQATT and CDR2 SNEGSKA (reference sequence). The DNA for the CDR3 is TGCAGTGCTAGTGGGACTGTAGGCTACACCTTC. As protein: CSASGTVGYTF.

This chain links TRBV5-6 with TRBJ2-1, with 7 positions matching TRBD1. Germline-derived CDR1 and CDR2 are SGHDT and YYEEEE. Trimming took 0 bases from V and 14 from J; bases not matched to a gene: 5. The CDR3 is made up of 12 amino acids. The CDR3 nucleotides read TGTGCCAGCAGCTTGGTAGACAGGGCGGAGTTCTTC. Its protein product is CASSLVDRAEFF.

This clone turned up a few times. V is TRBV2 and J is TRBJ2-1; maybe TRBD2 (5 bases). The germline V and J ends were trimmed by 3 bases and 7 bases, with 13 bases remaining between them. CDR3 size: 14 residues. Germline CDR1 SNHLY, CDR2 FYNNEI. The CDR3 DNA follows: TGTGCCAGCAGTGAGACGCTCTCGGGGAATGAGCAGTTCTTC. Protein sequence: CASSETLSGNEQFF. Combining the CDR3 with reference TRBV2 and TRBJ2-1 gives the whole variable domain EPEVTQTPSHQVTQMGQEVILRCVPISNHLYFYWYRQILGQKVEFLVSFYNNEISEKSEIFDDQFSVERPDGSNFTLKIRSTKLEDSAMYFCASSETLSGNEQFFGPGTRLTVL.

This sequence joins TRBV7-2 and TRBJ2-1; 7 bases fit TRBD2. Per germline, CDR1 SGHTA and CDR2 FQGNSA. V was clipped by 5 bases and J by 4 bases; unmatched bases: 11. The CDR3 has 16 residues. The CDR3 sequence: CASSPHDPGGYNEQFF. The CDR3 DNA reads TGTGCCAGCAGCCCCCATGACCCGGGGGGTTACAATGAGCAGTTCTTC.

V and J are TRBV19 and TRBJ1-3, with a possible D match to TRBD1 (6 bases). This CDR3 contains 14 residues. V was trimmed by 2 bases and J by 4 bases, leaving 9 bases between them. CDR1 is LNHDA and CDR2 is SQIVND in the germline V gene (reference sequence). The CDR3 region has the DNA TGTGCCAGTAGTATAACAGGGACCGGAAACACCATATATTTT. This gives the protein CASSITGTGNTIYF.

This sequence joins TRBV11-2 and TRBJ2-7; TRBD2 agrees at 8 bases. The CDR3 is 13 amino acids. Germline lookup yields CDR1 SGHAT and CDR2 FQNNGV. V lost 6 bases, J lost 5 bases, and 6 bases stayed unmatched. In nucleotides, the CDR3 is TGTGCCAGCAGGCCGGGAGGGGTCCACGAGCAGTACTTC. Translating it yields CASRPGGVHEQYF.

J is TRBJ1-2 and V is TRBV11-2; TRBD1 matches at 10 bases. This CDR3 region has 15 residues. Germline V gene sequence: CDR1 SGHAT, CDR2 FQNNGV. V gave up 5 bases and J gave up 7 bases; unmatched junction bases: 10. The CDR3: CASSQTAGTGVGYTF. CDR3 in DNA: TGTGCCAGCAGCCAGACCGCCGGGACAGGGGTTGGCTACACCTTC.

This clone was seen ten or more times. The V call is TRBV6-5, the J call TRBJ2-7; TRBD2 aligns across 7 bases. The CDR3 extends over 15 amino acids. The junction had 6 bases not matched to a gene; V was cut back by 0 bases and J by 4 bases. Germline lookup yields CDR1 MNHEY and CDR2 SVGAGI. The CDR3 is CASSYSGGKVYEQYF. CDR3 coding DNA: TGTGCCAGCAGTTACTCGGGGGGGAAAGTTTACGAGCAGTACTTC.

This chain links TRBV2 with TRBJ1-6, with D perhaps TRBD1 (6 bases). From germline, CDR1 is SNHLY and CDR2 FYNNEI. This CDR3 is built from 14 residues. V lost 6 bases, J lost 8 bases, and 14 bases lay in between. CDR3 sequence (DNA): TGTGCCAGCAGGCGACAGGAGAAGGATTCACCCCTCCACTTT. This encodes CASRRQEKDSPLHF.

V usage is TRBV5-6 and J usage is TRBJ2-4; 8 positions agree with TRBD1. The CDR3 length is 14 residues. V trimming: 4 bases; J trimming: 6 bases; junction bases outside the gene matches: 6. CDR1 and CDR2 from the germline V gene are SGHDT and YYEEEE. CDR3 sequence (DNA): TGTGCCAGCAGCGGCCTCGACAGGGGAAACATTCAGTACTTC. Translated, it gives CASSGLDRGNIQYF.

The chain joins TRBV27 to TRBJ1-2, with 8 bases aligning to TRBD1. The CDR3 is 14 amino acids. Germline CDR1 reads MNHEY; CDR2 reads SMNVEV (reference sequence). Trimming removed 4 bases from V and 7 bases from J; junction bases left unmatched: 8. The CDR3 is CASSSQGAVGGYTF. DNA of the CDR3: TGTGCCAGCAGTTCCCAGGGGGCGGTTGGTGGCTACACCTTC.

V and J are TRBV23-1 and TRBJ2-5; tentative D call: TRBD1 (6 bases). TRBV23-1 is an ORF for which the function is uncertain. The CDR3 contains 12 residues. Between the trimmed V and J ends, which lost 7 bases and 1 base, there was a span of 7 bases. The CDR3 spells CASTQGQETQYF. The CDR3 coding sequence is TGCGCCAGCACACAGGGCCAAGAGACCCAGTACTTC.

The chain uses TRBV2 and TRBJ1-4; 11 bases are shared with TRBD1. Germline CDR1 is SNHLY and CDR2 is FYNNEI. With V trimmed by 5 bases and J by 7 bases, 3 bases remained unmatched. CDR3 length: 14 amino acids. CDR3 in DNA: TGTGCCAGCAGTCCCGGGACAGGGGGTGAAAAACTGTTTTTT. Translation gives CASSPGTGGEKLFF.

The genes are TRBV5-1 and TRBJ2-3, with D possibly TRBD1 on 5 matching bases. Trimming cost V 2 bases and J 6 bases, with 19 bases left between them. CDR1 is SGHRS, CDR2 YFSETQ, per germline. The CDR3 covers 16 residues. The CDR3 nucleotides are TGCGCCAGCAGCTTCGCGACCCCGGCAAACAGGGATACGCAGTATTTT. Translated, it gives CASSFATPANRDTQYF.

The chain is built from TRBV7-9 and TRBJ2-5; 7 bases are a match to TRBD2. V trimming: 0 bases; J trimming: 0 bases; junction bases outside the gene matches: 1. The CDR3 contains 15 residues. Germline CDR1 is SEHNR and CDR2 is FQNEAQ (reference sequence). In DNA, the CDR3 is TGTGCCAGCAGCTTAGCGCTAGCGGACCAAGAGACCCAGTACTTC. Translation: CASSLALADQETQYF.

This clone was seen a handful of times. The CDR3 here is CASSQAVGQGTGYTF. DNA for the CDR3: TGCGCCAGCAGCCAAGCGGTAGGGCAGGGTACGGGCTACACCTTC. The chain combines TRBV4-1 with TRBJ1-2, with a possible D match to TRBD1 (5 bases). The CDR3 has 15 residues. Per the germline V gene, CDR1 is MGHRA and CDR2 is YSYEKL. Between the trimmed V and J ends, which lost 1 base and 8 bases, there was a span of 17 bases.

This chain links TRBV27 with TRBJ1-2; TRBD1 might be the D (6 bases). V shed 2 bases and J shed 8 bases, with 12 bases lying between them. Germline V gene sequence: CDR1 MNHEY, CDR2 SMNVEV (reference sequence). The CDR3 is 13 residues long. The CDR3 loop reads CASSLVQGGGYTF. CDR3 DNA sequence: TGTGCCAGCAGTTTAGTACAGGGTGGAGGCTACACCTTC.

The table lists this clone with a count of one. The chain has TRBV18 and TRBJ1-1; the D is unclear. This CDR3 spans 13 amino acids. Between the trimmed V and J ends, which lost 1 base and 7 bases, there was a span of 10 bases. Germline assignment: CDR1 KGHSH and CDR2 LQKENI. CDR3: CASSPLETGEAFF. DNA of the CDR3: TGTGCCAGCTCACCACTCGAGACGGGTGAAGCTTTCTTT.